This T cell receptor beta chain was recovered during a study of blood T cell repertoires in COVID-19. This CDR3 has 13 amino acids. Germline CDR1 and CDR2: SNHLY and FYNNEI. V dropped 9 bases and J dropped 0 bases, with 9 bases sitting between them. The data were produced by immunoSEQ multiplex PCR, yet TCRdb's version contains in-frame clones alone and is incomplete. The sample holds 25,000 to 35,000 clones; 84% are singletons and the top ten take 10% to 15%. The sequenced sample was peripheral blood. The chain carries TRBV2 and TRBJ2-1; D remains ambiguous. The TCR was taken from a human donor in a cohort sampled during active COVID-19. CDR3 DNA sequence: TGTGCCAGTAAGTGGAGCTCCTACAATGAGCAGTTCTTC. This encodes CASKWSSYNEQFF.